This TCR beta chain was profiled in a study of radiotherapy plus CTLA-4 blockade in lung cancer. About the study: Objective responses were documented in around a sixth of patients, with disease control in approximately 32%.

Ipilimumab CTLA-4 blockade and focal radiation were given to patients with chemo-refractory metastatic non-small-cell lung cancer. V was shortened by 7 bases and J by 8 bases, with 22 bases between the two germline ends. The CDR3 has 15 amino acids. Germline V gene lookup returns CDR1 SGHRS and CDR2 YFSETQ. Study results and caveats: Expansion of tumor-derived TCR clones was observed in blood after radiotherapy plus ipilimumab. Early clone dynamics of blood T cells, plus interferon-beta, reportedly predicted response best.

Only a few counts were recorded for this clone. Its antigen is undetermined. Method: immunoSEQ multiplex PCR; TCRdb's copy keeps in-frame clones and lacks some. Seen here are around 72,000 clones, 78% observed once, and the top ten hold around 7%. The sequences come from peripheral blood, collected from a patient treated with radiotherapy plus ipilimumab. This receptor was obtained from a human donor with non-small cell lung cancer who had a complete response to radiotherapy plus ipilimumab. The chain couples TRBV5-1 to TRBJ2-1, with a possible D match to TRBD2 (6 bases). The CDR3 coding sequence is TGCGCCAGCGCCCCTCGTGTAGGACTACAATATGAGCAGTTCTTC. Translated: CASAPRVGLQYEQFF.